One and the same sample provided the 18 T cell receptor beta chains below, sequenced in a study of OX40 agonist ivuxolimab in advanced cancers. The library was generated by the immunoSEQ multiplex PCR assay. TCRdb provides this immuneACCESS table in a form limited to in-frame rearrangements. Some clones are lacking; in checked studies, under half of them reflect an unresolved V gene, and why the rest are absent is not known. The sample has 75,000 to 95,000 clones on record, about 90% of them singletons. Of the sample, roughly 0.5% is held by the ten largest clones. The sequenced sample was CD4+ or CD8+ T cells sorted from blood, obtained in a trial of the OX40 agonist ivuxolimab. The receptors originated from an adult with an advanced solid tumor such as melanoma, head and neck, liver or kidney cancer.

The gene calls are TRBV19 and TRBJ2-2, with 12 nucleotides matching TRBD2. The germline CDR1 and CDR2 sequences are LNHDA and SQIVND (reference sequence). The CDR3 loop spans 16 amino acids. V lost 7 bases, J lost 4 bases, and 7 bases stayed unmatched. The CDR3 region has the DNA TGTGCCAGTACCGAACTAGCGGGAGGTAGCACCGGGGAGCTGTTTTTT. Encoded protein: CASTELAGGSTGELFF.

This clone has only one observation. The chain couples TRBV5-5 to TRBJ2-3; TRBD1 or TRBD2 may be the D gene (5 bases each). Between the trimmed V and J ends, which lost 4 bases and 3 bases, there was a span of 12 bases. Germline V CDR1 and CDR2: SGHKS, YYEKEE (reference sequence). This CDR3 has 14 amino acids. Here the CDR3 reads CASSQGPGTDTQYF. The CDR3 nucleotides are TGTGCCAGCAGCCAGGGACCGGGGACAGATACGCAGTATTTT.

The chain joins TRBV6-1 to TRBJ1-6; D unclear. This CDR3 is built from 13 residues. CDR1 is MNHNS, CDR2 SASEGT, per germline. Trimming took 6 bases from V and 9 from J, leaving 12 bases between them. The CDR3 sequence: CASSELPTSPLHF. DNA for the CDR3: TGTGCCAGCAGCGAATTGCCGACTTCACCCCTCCACTTT.

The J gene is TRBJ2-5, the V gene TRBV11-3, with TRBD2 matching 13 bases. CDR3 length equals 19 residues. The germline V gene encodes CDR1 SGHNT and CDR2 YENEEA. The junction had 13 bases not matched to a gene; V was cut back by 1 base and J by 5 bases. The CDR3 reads CASSLVTLTGLAGVETQYF. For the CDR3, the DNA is TGTGCCAGCAGCTTAGTGACACTGACCGGACTAGCGGGAGTGGAGACCCAGTACTTC.

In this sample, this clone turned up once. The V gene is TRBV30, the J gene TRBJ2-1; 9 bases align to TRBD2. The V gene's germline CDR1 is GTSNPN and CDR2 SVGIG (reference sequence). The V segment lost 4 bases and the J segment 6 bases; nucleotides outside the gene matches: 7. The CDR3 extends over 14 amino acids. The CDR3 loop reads CAWKFAGGLNEQFF. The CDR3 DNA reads TGTGCCTGGAAATTTGCGGGGGGGCTCAATGAGCAGTTCTTC.

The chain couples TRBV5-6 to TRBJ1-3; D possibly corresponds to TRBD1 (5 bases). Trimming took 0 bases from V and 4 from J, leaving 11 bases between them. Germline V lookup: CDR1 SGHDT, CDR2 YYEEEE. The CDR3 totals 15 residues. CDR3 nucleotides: TGTGCCAGCAGCTTGGGGGACCTCTCGGGAAACACCATATATTTT. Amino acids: CASSLGDLSGNTIYF.

This chain's CDR3 is CASSLDRRGEAFF. CDR3 nucleotide sequence: TGCGCCAGCAGTCTGGACAGAAGAGGTGAAGCTTTCTTT. The V and J genes are TRBV10-1 and TRBJ1-1, with D tentatively TRBD1 (6 bases). V lost 5 bases, J lost 7 bases, and 14 bases lay in between. Germline CDR1 WNHNN, CDR2 SYGVQD (reference sequence). The CDR3 is 13 amino acids.

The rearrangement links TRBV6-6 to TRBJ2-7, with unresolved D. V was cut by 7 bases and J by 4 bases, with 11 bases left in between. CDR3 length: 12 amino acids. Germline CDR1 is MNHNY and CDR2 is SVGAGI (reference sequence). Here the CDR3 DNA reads TGTGCCAGCACCCGGACCCTATACGAGCAGTACTTC. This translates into CASTRTLYEQYF.

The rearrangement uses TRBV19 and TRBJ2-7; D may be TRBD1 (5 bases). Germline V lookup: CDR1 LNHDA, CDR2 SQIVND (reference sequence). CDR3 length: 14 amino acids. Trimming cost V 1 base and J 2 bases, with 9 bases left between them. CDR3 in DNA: TGTGCCAGTAGTATAGGACAGTTACCCTACGAGCAGTACTTC. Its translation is CASSIGQLPYEQYF.

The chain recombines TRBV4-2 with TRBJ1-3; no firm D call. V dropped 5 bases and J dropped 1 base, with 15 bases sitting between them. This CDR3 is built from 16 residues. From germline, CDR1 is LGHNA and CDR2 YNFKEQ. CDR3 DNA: TGTGCCAGCAGCTGGGAGGTCGGGCTGTCTGGAAACACCATATATTTT. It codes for CASSWEVGLSGNTIYF.

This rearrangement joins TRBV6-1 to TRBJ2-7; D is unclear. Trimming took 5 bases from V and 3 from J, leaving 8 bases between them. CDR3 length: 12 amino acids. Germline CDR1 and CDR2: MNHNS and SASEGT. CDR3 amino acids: CASSSRLYEQYF. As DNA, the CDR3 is TGTGCCAGCAGTTCCCGACTCTACGAGCAGTACTTC.

CDR3 region: CSVEPGDSQETQYF. The DNA for the CDR3 is TGCAGCGTTGAGCCCGGGGACAGCCAAGAGACCCAGTACTTC. The V and J genes are TRBV29-1 and TRBJ2-5; 7 nucleotides align to TRBD1. V was clipped by 3 bases and J by 1 base; unmatched bases: 5. The germline gives CDR1 SQVTM, CDR2 ANQGSEA. The CDR3 sequence is 14 residues long.

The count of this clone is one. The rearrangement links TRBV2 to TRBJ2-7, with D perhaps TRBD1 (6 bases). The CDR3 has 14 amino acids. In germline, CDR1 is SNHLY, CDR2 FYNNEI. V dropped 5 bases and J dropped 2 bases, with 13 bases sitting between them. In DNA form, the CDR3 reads TGTGCCAGCAGTTCGGACAGAAGACCCTACGAGCAGTACTTC. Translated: CASSSDRRPYEQYF.

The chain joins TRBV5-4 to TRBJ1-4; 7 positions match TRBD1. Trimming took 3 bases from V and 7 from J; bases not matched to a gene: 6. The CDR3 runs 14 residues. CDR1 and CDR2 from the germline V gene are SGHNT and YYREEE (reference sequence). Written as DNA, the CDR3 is TGTGCCAGCAGCTCTAAGACAGGGAGTGAAAAACTGTTTTTT. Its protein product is CASSSKTGSEKLFF.

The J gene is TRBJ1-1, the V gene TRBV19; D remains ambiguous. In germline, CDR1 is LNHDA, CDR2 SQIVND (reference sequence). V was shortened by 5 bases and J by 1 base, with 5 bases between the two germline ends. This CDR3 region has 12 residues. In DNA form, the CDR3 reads TGTGCCAGTAGTCGCAGGAACACTGAAGCTTTCTTT. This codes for CASSRRNTEAFF.

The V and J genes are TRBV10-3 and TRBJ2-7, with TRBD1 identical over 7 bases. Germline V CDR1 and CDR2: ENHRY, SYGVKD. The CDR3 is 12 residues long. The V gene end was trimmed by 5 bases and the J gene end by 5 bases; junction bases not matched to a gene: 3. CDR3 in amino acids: CAISRQGDEQYF. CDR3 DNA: TGTGCCATCAGTCGACAGGGCGACGAGCAGTACTTC.

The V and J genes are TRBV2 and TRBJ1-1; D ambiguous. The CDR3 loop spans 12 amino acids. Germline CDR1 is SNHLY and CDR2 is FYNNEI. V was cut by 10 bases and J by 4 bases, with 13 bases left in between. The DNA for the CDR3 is TGTGCCACCGTACGTTGGGGCACTGAAGCTTTCTTT. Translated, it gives CATVRWGTEAFF.

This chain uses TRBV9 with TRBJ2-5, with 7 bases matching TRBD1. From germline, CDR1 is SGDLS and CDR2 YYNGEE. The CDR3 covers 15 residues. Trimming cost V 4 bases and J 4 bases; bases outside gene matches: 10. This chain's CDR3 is CASSPRRQGAETQYF. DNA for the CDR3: TGTGCCAGCAGCCCCAGAAGACAGGGCGCAGAGACCCAGTACTTC. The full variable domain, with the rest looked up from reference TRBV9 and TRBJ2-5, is DSGVTQTPKHLITATGQRVTLRCSPRSGDLSVYWYQQSLDQGLQFLIQYYNGEERAKGNILERFSAQQFPDLHSELNLSSLELGDSALYFCASSPRRQGAETQYFGPGTRLLVL.